This TCR beta chain was obtained from a study of OX40 agonist ivuxolimab in advanced cancers. This clone was detected a few times. The data were produced by immunoSEQ multiplex PCR, yet TCRdb's version contains in-frame clones alone and is incomplete. This sample has roughly 87,000 clones, with about 90% found just once. This CDR3 spans 11 amino acids. Trimming removed 3 bases at V and 5 bases at J, with 7 bases between. Germline lookup yields CDR1 GTSNPN and CDR2 SVGIG (reference sequence). Researchers took blood at baseline, on cycle 4 day 1, and on cycle 7 day 1. V gene TRBV30 combines with J gene TRBJ1-2; no reliable D call. This specimen consisted of CD4+ or CD8+ T cells sorted from blood, obtained in a trial of the OX40 agonist ivuxolimab. This clonotype originated in an adult with an advanced solid tumor such as melanoma, head and neck, liver or kidney cancer. The CDR3 DNA sequence: TGTGCCTGGAGGTGGGGTTATGGCTACACCTTC. It codes for CAWRWGYGYTF. Combining the CDR3 with reference TRBV30 and TRBJ1-2 gives the whole variable domain SQTIHQWPATLVQPVGSPLSLECTVEGTSNPNLYWYRQAAGRGLQLLFYSVGIGQISSEVPQNLSASRPQDRQFILSSKKLLLSDSGFYLCAWRWGYGYTFGSGTRLTVV.